The present TCR beta chain was sequenced within a study of cytomegalovirus exposure and HLA in healthy donors. This clone occurred once. Germline-derived CDR1 and CDR2 are MNHNS and SASEGT. The CDR3 covers 14 residues. The PCR used 60 Vbeta and 13 Jbeta primers. Assay used: immunoSEQ multiplex PCR; TCRdb lists only in-frame clones, some missing. Altogether 120,000 to 150,000 clones are present, 75% to 90% being singletons, with the ten largest covering 2.5% to 3%. This sequence joins TRBV6-1 and TRBJ2-5, with D perhaps TRBD1 or TRBD2 (5 bases each). TRBJ2-7 explains the end of the DNA better; the J call may be wrong. The sequenced sample consisted of PBMCs. The receptor comes from a woman between 25 and 40 years old in good health and CMV-seronegative. CDR3 loop: CASTRALGAYEQYF. Written as DNA, the CDR3 is TGTGCCAGCACAAGGGCCTTGGGGGCCTACGAGCAGTACTTC.